The rows below give T cell receptor beta chains drawn from one sample of a study of T cells in Graves' hyperthyroidism and ophthalmopathy. TCRdb passed the multiplex PCR reads through MiXCR, listing each CDR3 protein once. The table includes 550,000 to 700,000 distinct CDR3 sequences, 46% detected once. Sequenced input: peripheral blood or thyroid tissue (not recorded which). These receptors were taken from an adult woman with Graves' disease, either hyperthyroidism or ophthalmopathy (not recorded which). Each CDR3 is given with its conserved first and last residue. D genes are given only for firm matches. Where a row states a size, it is once, few, many or the class of an expanded clone; other rows omit it.

.,TRBV20-1,few,TRBJ1-2,TGCAGTGCTAGAGATGAACAGAGATATGGCTACACCTTC,CSARDEQRYGYTF
.,TRBV20-1,.,TRBJ1-6,TGCAGTGCTAGAGACCCTGGGAGGGGGTCTTTTTCACCCCTCCACTTT,CSARDPGRGSFSPLHF
.,TRBV10-3,.,TRBJ2-5,TGTGCCATCAGTGAGTCCCCGGGTGGGCCGGATACCCAGTACTTC,CAISESPGGPDTQYF
.,TRBV24-1,many,TRBJ1-5,TGTGCCACCAGTGGAGGGGGTAACAATCAGCCCCAGCATTTT,CATSGGGNNQPQHF
TRBD1,TRBV7-2,.,TRBJ1-4,TGTGCCAGCAGCCAGAGGACAGGAATGAATGAAAAACTGTTTTTT,CASSQRTGMNEKLFF
TRBD1,TRBV29-1,.,TRBJ1-1,TGCAGCATACCCGGGACAGAGGACACTGAAGCTTTCTTT,CSIPGTEDTEAFF
.,TRBV12-3/TRBV12-4,.,TRBJ1-5,TGTGCCAGCAGGGTACAGACCCAGCATTTT,CASRVQTQHF
.,TRBV24-1,.,TRBJ2-1,TGTGCCACCAGTGATCCCGGCCGCTCCTTCAGCAATGAGCAGTTCTTC,CATSDPGRSFSNEQFF
.,TRBV13,.,TRBJ2-7,TGTGCCAGCAGCTTAGCTCCCCAGGGCTACGAGCAGTACTTC,CASSLAPQGYEQYF
.,TRBV5-5,.,TRBJ2-5,TGTGCCAGCACCAGGTCCCTACAGGGTTCCGCGGAGACCCAGTACTTC,CASTRSLQGSAETQYF
.,TRBV28,many,TRBJ1-2,TGTGCCAGCAGTTCCGCTTATGGCTACACCTTC,CASSSAYGYTF